The 5 T cell receptor beta chains listed next were all sequenced from one sample in a study of regulatory T cells in long-lasting Graves disease. Time point meaning: newly diagnosed GD, antithyroid drugs for less than 3 months. RNA extracted from PBMCs served as the sequencing template. The TCR beta library used iRepertoire HTBI primers with Arm-PCR amplification of CDR3. Using its own MiXCR run on the multiplex PCR reads, TCRdb lists one record per CDR3 protein. This sample yields around 420,000 distinct CDR3 sequences, of which around 16% are seen a single time; 7.8% belongs to the top ten. These same records also appear under a second study, on T cells in Graves' hyperthyroidism and ophthalmopathy.

Sequenced here: peripheral blood mononuclear cells (PBMCs), sampled at new diagnosis, from a patient treated with antithyroid drugs. Receptor source: a woman aged 40 to 50 with Graves disease.

V and J are TRBV12-3 or TRBV12-4 and TRBJ1-1, with D possibly TRBD1 on 5 matching bases. CDR3 length: 16 amino acids. V lost 3 bases, J lost 0 bases, and 14 bases lay in between. The CDR3 nucleotides read TGTGCCAGCAGTTTTGGGGGACGGAGGATGAACACTGAAGCTTTCTTT. This translates into CASSFGGRRMNTEAFF.

A note on this clonotype: One base away lies a much larger clone, so this may be a sequencing read error. The chain carries TRBV6-2 or TRBV6-3 and TRBJ2-7; tentative D call: TRBD1 (6 bases). Germline lookup yields CDR1 MNHEY and CDR2 SVGEGT. The CDR3 length is 15 residues. In DNA, the CDR3 is TGTGCCGGCAGTTACTCCGGACAGTCCTCCTACGAGCAGTACTTC. It yields the protein CAGSYSGQSSYEQYF.

This clonotype was detected a few times. This rearrangement joins TRBV6-9 to TRBJ2-5, with 8 bases that match TRBD1. Germline CDR1 is MNHGY and CDR2 is SVAAGI. CDR3 length: 16 residues. After removal of 2 bases from V and 4 bases from J, the junction contained 9 bases not matched to a gene. DNA of the CDR3: TGTGCCAGCAGTTATCCCGGACAGGGTTGGGGAGAGACCCAGTACTTC. This sequence encodes CASSYPGQGWGETQYF.

In its sample, this clonotype was seen a few times. This chain connects TRBV5-1 to TRBJ2-3; the match to TRBD1 covers 7 bases. The V segment lost 7 bases and the J segment 0 bases; nucleotides outside the gene matches: 2. Germline CDR1 SGHRS, CDR2 YFSETQ. The CDR3 has 13 residues. CDR3 region: CASGTVSTDTQYF. The CDR3 region has the DNA TGCGCCAGCGGGACAGTTAGCACAGATACGCAGTATTTT.

The table lists this clonotype with a few counts. The gene calls are TRBV18 and TRBJ2-6; possibly TRBD2 for D (5 bases). The CDR3 loop spans 14 amino acids. Germline CDR1 KGHSH, CDR2 LQKENI. Trimming shortened V by 5 bases and J by 2 bases, and 7 bases separated the two germline ends. Here the CDR3 reads CASSYGAGANVLTF. The CDR3 DNA reads TGTGCCAGCTCATACGGGGCTGGGGCCAACGTCCTGACTTTC.